The following is a T cell receptor beta chain sequence with its context. What it binds is unknown. This record belongs to a study of post-analysis software for immune sequencing data. Notes on the study in general: Patients carried roughly 5 TRBV segments more frequently than controls did, and TRBV5-6, TRBV5-1 and TRBV20-1 were among them.

Trimming removed 7 bases at V and 10 bases at J, with 13 bases between. The CDR3 sequence is 11 residues long. From germline, CDR1 is ENHRY and CDR2 SYGVKD. Every TCR beta cDNA library bore unique molecular identifiers. TCRdb redid the calling of the PCR reads with MiXCR, one entry per CDR3 protein. The sample yields roughly 540,000 distinct CDR3 sequences, around a third seen once. This sequence was found in a girl under 18 with multiple sclerosis. The chain recombines TRBV10-3 with TRBJ1-2, with D maybe TRBD1 (6 bases). Sequences were obtained from blood. As DNA, the CDR3 is TGTGCCATCACCCCAGGGGACGACTACACCTTC. Translating gives CAITPGDDYTF.